This TCR beta chain was identified in a study of T-cell reconstitution after alpha-beta-depleted transplantation in children. Unique molecular identifiers featured in how the TCRbeta library was prepared. TCRdb recomputed calls from the PCR reads with MiXCR, one row per CDR3 protein. The sample holds about 980,000 distinct CDR3 sequences, roughly 29% seen once. The CDR3 has 14 residues. With 4 bases removed from V and 0 bases from J, the gap between germline ends came to 13 bases. The germline gives CDR1 DFQATT, CDR2 SNEGSKA (reference sequence). This specimen consisted of PBMCs, mostly from graft donor cells, obtained 360 days after TCRalphabeta/CD19-depleted stem cell transplant. This chain uses TRBV20-1 with TRBJ2-7; D ambiguous. The TCR sequence derives from a boy under three years old who had a stem cell transplant for SCID, so the T cells may come from the graft donor. Written as DNA, the CDR3 is TGCAGTGCTACTACTAACCGGGTCTCCTACGAGCAGTACTTC. Protein: CSATTNRVSYEQYF.